This T cell receptor beta chain stems from a study of blood T cell repertoires in COVID-19. Study summary: Samples representing acute and convalescent COVID-19 were sourced from the United States, Italy and Spain. T cells, B-cell-depleted T cells, or PBMCs supplied cDNA or gDNA.

This CDR3 is 14 amino acids long. Germline CDR1 reads MDHEN; CDR2 reads SYDVKM. V shed 7 bases, J shed 5 bases, and the junction held 8 bases outside the gene matches. Source study methods: Reference gene primer amplification in the assay estimated nucleated cell counts. Sequenced by immunoSEQ multiplex PCR; TCRdb stores in-frame clones only, minus some. D and trimming come from the DNA, and the V and J calls and clone size come from that table. There are about 290,000 clones in the sample; 80% to 90% occur only once, and roughly 5% lies in the top ten. The receptor was derived from a man aged 40-50 years with acute or convalescent COVID-19. The chain joins TRBV28 to TRBJ1-5, with 7 positions matching TRBD1. Sequencing was done on a sample of peripheral blood. CDR3 sequence: CASNPGTDDQPQHF. In DNA form, the CDR3 reads TGTGCCAGCAACCCCGGGACAGATGATCAGCCCCAGCATTTT. Filled out from reference TRBV28 and TRBJ1-5, the complete variable domain reads DVKVTQSSRYLVKRTGEKVFLECVQDMDHENMFWYRQDPGLGLRLIYFSYDVKMKEKGDIPEGYSVSREKKERFSLILESASTNQTSMYLCASNPGTDDQPQHFGDGTRLSIL.